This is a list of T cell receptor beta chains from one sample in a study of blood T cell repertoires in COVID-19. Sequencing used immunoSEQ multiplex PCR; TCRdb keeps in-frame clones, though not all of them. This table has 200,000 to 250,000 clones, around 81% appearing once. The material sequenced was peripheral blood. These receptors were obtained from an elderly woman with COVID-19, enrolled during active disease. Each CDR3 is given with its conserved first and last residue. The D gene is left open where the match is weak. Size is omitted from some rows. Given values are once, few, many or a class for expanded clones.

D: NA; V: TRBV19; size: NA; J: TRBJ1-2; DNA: TGTGCCAGTAGTACCCCAAAGGCGGGGGGCTACACCTTC; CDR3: CASSTPKAGGYTF
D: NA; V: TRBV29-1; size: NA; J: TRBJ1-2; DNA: TGCAGCGTTGTACAGAGCCATGGCTACACCTTC; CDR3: CSVVQSHGYTF
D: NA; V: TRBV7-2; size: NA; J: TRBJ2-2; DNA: TGTGCCAGCAGCCTTGGGGCAGGGACCGGGGAGCTGTTTTTT; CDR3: CASSLGAGTGELFF
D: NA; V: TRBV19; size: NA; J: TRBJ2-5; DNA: TGTGCCAGTAAGGGGAGGGGGGGCAAAGAGACCCAGTACTTC; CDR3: CASKGRGGKETQYF
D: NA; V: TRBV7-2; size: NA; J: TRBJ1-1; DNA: TGTGCCAGCAGACCCTCCGGGACACAAGGGTCTTACACTGAAGCTTTCTTT; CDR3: CASRPSGTQGSYTEAFF
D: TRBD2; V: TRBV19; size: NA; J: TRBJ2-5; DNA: TGTGCCAGTAAAAAGGCTAGCGGGAGTTACGAGACCCAGTACTTC; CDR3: CASKKASGSYETQYF
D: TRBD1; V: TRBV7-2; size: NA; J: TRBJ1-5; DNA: TGTGCCAGCAGCTTTGGACAGGGGACGGGGGTTACTCAGCCCCAGCATTTT; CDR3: CASSFGQGTGVTQPQHF
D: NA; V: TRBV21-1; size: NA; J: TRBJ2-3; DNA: TGTGCCAGCAGCAAAGTAGGGGCTAAAGGGTTACTCACAGATACGCAGTATTTT; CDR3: CASSKVGAKGLLTDTQYF
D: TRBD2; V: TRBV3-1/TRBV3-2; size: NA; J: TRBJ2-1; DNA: TGTGCCAGCAGCACTAGCGGGGTCTTCGACAATGAGCAGTTCTTC; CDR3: CASSTSGVFDNEQFF
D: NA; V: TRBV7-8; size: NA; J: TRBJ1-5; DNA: TGTGCCAGCAGCTTAGGTCGGGGGGAGGGCAATCAGCCCCAGCATTTT; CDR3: CASSLGRGEGNQPQHF
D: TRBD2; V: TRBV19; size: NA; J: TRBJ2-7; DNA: TGTGCCAGTAGTCGGACTAGCGGGATATACGAGCAGTACTTC; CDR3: CASSRTSGIYEQYF
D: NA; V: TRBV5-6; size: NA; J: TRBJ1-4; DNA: TGTGCCAGCAGCCGGCTTGGGCAATCTGCTAATGAAAAACTGTTTTTT; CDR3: CASSRLGQSANEKLFF
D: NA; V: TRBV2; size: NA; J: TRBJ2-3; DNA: TGTGCCGGCACGGGCCGGGACTCTGGCACAGATACGCAGTATTTT; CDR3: CAGTGRDSGTDTQYF
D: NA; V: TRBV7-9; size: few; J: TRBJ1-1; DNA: TGTGCCAGCAGACGTACGACTGGGACTGAAGCTTTCTTT; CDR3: CASRRTTGTEAFF
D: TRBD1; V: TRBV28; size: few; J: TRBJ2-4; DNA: TGTGCCAGCAGTCCCCCCGAGGGGGCCGGAAACATTCAGTACTTC; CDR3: CASSPPEGAGNIQYF
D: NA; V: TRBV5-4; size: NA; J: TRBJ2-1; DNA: TGTGCCAGCAGCTTGGGGAAAAGCGGTGAGCAGTTCTTC; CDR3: CASSLGKSGEQFF
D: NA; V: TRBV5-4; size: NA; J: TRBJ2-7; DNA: TGTGCCAGCAGCTTCGGAGGGTTGGGAGCCTACGAGCAGTACTTC; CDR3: CASSFGGLGAYEQYF
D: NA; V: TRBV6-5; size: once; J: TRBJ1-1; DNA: TGTGCCAGCAGAACGGTAAGGGGAGGGAACACTGAAGCTTTCTTT; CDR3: CASRTVRGGNTEAFF
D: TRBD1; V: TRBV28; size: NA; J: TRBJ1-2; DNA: TGTGCCAGTGGCCGGGACAGGGTTCATGGCTACACCTTC; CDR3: CASGRDRVHGYTF
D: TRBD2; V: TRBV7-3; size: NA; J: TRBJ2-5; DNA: TGTGCCAGCAGCTTAAAAACTAGCGGGGAAGAGACCCAGTACTTC; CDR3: CASSLKTSGEETQYF
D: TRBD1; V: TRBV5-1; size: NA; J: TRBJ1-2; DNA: TGCGCCAGCAGCTTCCGACAGGGGACCGGCTACACCTTC; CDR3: CASSFRQGTGYTF
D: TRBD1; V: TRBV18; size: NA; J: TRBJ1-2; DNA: TGTGCCAGCTCACCCGAGGGACAGCCTAACTATGGCTACACCTTC; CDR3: CASSPEGQPNYGYTF
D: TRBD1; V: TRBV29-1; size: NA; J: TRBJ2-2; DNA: TGCAGCGTCCAACCGGGACAGGGGGCTGGGGAGCTGTTTTTT; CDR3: CSVQPGQGAGELFF
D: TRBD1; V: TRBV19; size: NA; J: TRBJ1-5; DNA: TGTGCCAGTAAAAGGGACAATCAGGGGGCTATTAGCAATCAGCCCCAGCATTTT; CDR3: CASKRDNQGAISNQPQHF
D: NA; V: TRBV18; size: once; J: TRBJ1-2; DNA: TGTGCCAGCTCACCACGGTCTGAAGCAGGGGAGCACTATGGCTACACCTTC; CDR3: CASSPRSEAGEHYGYTF
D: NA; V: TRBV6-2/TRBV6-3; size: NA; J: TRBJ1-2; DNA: TGTGCCAGCAGCAAAGACAGCATGAGGGGCTACACCTTC; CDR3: CASSKDSMRGYTF
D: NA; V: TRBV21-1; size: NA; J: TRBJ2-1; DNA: TGTGCCAGCAGCAAACGGCCCCGTGGAGCGGGAGCCTCGTCCTACAATGAGCAGTTCTTC; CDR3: CASSKRPRGAGASSYNEQFF
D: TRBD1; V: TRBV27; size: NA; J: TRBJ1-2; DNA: TGTGCCAGCAGTTTCCTCGGACAGGGTGGTGGCTACACCTTC; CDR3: CASSFLGQGGGYTF
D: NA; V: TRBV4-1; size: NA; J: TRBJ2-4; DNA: TGCGCCAGCAGCCAAGATCCGGGGTCTCTCGCGGCCAAAAACATTCAGTACTTC; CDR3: CASSQDPGSLAAKNIQYF
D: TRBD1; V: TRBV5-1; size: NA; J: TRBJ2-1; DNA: TGCGCCAGCAGCTTGATTCCGGGACAGTACAATGAGCAGTTCTTC; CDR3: CASSLIPGQYNEQFF
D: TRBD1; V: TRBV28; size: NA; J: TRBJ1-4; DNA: TGTGCCAGCAGTTTTAGGGGGCTTCCGCCAACTAATGAAAAACTGTTTTTT; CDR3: CASSFRGLPPTNEKLFF
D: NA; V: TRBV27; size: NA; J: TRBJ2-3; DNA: TGTGCCAGCAGTGAAACTAGGCTCACAGATACGCAGTATTTT; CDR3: CASSETRLTDTQYF
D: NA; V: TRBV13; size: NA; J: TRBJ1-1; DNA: TGTGCCAGCAGCACAGGGTCTGAAGCTTTCTTT; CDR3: CASSTGSEAFF
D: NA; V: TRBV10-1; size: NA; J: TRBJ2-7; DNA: TGCGCCAGCAGTAGGGACAACTACGAGCAGTACTTC; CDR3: CASSRDNYEQYF
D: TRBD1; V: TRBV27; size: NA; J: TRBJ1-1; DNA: TGTGCCAGCAGTAGCACAGGGGGGAGATCTGAAGCTTTCTTT; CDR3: CASSSTGGRSEAFF
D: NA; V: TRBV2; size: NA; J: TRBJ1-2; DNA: TGTGCCAGCAGTGACGGAATTTGGGGGCGCGGTGGCTACACCTTC; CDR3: CASSDGIWGRGGYTF
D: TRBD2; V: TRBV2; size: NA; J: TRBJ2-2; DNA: TGTGCCAGCAGGACTAGCGGGCGGGGGGAGCTGTTTTTT; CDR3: CASRTSGRGELFF
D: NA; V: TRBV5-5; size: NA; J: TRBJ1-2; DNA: TGTGCCAGCAGCTTGGGCGAGGGAGGGGACTATGGCTACACCTTC; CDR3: CASSLGEGGDYGYTF